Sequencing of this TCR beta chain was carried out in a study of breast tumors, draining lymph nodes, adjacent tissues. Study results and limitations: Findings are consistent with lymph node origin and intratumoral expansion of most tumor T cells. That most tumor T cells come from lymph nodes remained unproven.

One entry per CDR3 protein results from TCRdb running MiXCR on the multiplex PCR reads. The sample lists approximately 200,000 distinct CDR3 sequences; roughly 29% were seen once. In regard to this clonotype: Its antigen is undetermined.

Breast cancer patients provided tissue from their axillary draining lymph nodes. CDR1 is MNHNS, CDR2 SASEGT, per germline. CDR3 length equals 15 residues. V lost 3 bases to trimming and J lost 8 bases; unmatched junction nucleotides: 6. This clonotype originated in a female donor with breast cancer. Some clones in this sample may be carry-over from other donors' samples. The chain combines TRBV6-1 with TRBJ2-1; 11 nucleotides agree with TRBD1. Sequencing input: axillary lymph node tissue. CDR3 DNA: TGTGCCAGCAGTGAGCGGGACAGGGGGACCGATGAGCAGTTCTTC. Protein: CASSERDRGTDEQFF.